This entry lists 28 T cell receptor beta chains sequenced from one sample in a study of cytotoxic CD8 clonotypes in ibrutinib-treated CLL (dated by TCRdb to about 2021). The sample's time point, from its label and the paper: 12 to 13 months on ibrutinib. The library was produced with the immunoSEQ multiplex PCR assay. Held by TCRdb, this immuneACCESS table contains in-frame sequences only and omits some clones. Under half of the omission traces to an unresolved V gene where checked; the cause of the rest is unknown. The table for this sample lists about 130,000 clones; 70% to 80% of them were counted only once. 9.5% to 15% of the sample lies in the top ten. Sequenced material: PBMCs, taken after 12 months of ibrutinib treatment. All receptors come from a human donor with chronic lymphocytic leukemia.

J is TRBJ2-4 and V is TRBV4-2; D is perhaps TRBD2 (5 bases). Germline assignment: CDR1 LGHNA and CDR2 YNFKEQ. Trimming cost V 1 base and J 0 bases, with 10 bases left between them. The CDR3 spans 16 residues. CDR3 in DNA: TGTGCCAGCAGCCAAGTCCCCGGGATAGCCAAAAACATTCAGTACTTC. Translated, it gives CASSQVPGIAKNIQYF.

The J gene is TRBJ2-7, the V gene TRBV11-3; no firm D call. The V and J ends lost 1 base and 2 bases respectively, with 6 bases between them. Germline assignment: CDR1 SGHNT and CDR2 YENEEA. The CDR3 totals 13 residues. Here the CDR3 DNA reads TGTGCCAGCAGCTTAGGTCCCACCTACGAGCAGTACTTC. Its protein product is CASSLGPTYEQYF.

Turning to this clone: Additional DNA sequences in this sample encode the identical CDR3. The V gene is TRBV5-4, the J gene TRBJ2-7, with 7 bases matching TRBD1. Trimming took 2 bases from V and 2 from J; bases not matched to a gene: 4. The CDR3 is 14 amino acids. The germline CDR1 and CDR2 sequences are SGHNT and YYREEE (reference sequence). The CDR3: CASSLRDRTYEQYF. For the CDR3, the DNA is TGTGCCAGCAGCTTACGGGACAGAACCTACGAGCAGTACTTC.

The chain links TRBV6-5 to TRBJ2-7, with 10 bases fitting TRBD2. Per germline, CDR1 MNHEY and CDR2 SVGAGI. The CDR3 runs 16 residues. Trimming removed 2 bases from V and 3 bases from J; junction bases left unmatched: 7. The CDR3 is CASSYASGSGFYEQYF. The CDR3, as DNA: TGTGCCAGCAGTTACGCTAGCGGGAGTGGGTTCTACGAGCAGTACTTC.

The chain joins TRBV5-4 to TRBJ2-7, with 16 bases matching TRBD2. Germline values: CDR1 SGHNT, CDR2 YYREEE (reference sequence). V gave up 3 bases and J gave up 2 bases; unmatched junction bases: 11. The CDR3 length is 19 residues. The CDR3 DNA sequence: TGTGCCAGCAGCTCCTCCGGGACTAGCGGGAGGGGTTTGCCCTACGAGCAGTACTTC. This encodes CASSSSGTSGRGLPYEQYF. Filled out from reference TRBV5-4 and TRBJ2-7, the complete variable domain reads ETGVTQSPTHLIKTRGQQVTLRCSSQSGHNTVSWYQQALGQGPQFIFQYYREEENGRGNFPPRFSGLQFPNYSSELNVNALELDDSALYLCASSSSGTSGRGLPYEQYFGPGTRLTVT.

V usage is TRBV27 and J usage is TRBJ2-3; no firm D call. V was clipped by 6 bases and J by 2 bases, with 6 bases between them. The germline V gene encodes CDR1 MNHEY and CDR2 SMNVEV (reference sequence). This CDR3 spans 12 amino acids. The CDR3 region is CASSLDTDTQYF. In DNA form, the CDR3 reads TGTGCCAGCAGCTTAGACACAGATACGCAGTATTTT.

V is TRBV30 and J is TRBJ2-6; D unresolved. V was pared by 4 bases and J by 0 bases, with 7 bases between. From germline, CDR1 is GTSNPN and CDR2 SVGIG (reference sequence). The length of the CDR3 is 14 residues. CDR3 loop: CAWKQNSGANVLTF. The CDR3 nucleotides read TGTGCCTGGAAACAGAACTCTGGGGCCAACGTCCTGACTTTC.

This clone was seen once. The genes are TRBV27 and TRBJ1-1; the D is unclear. Trimming stripped 8 bases from V and 8 bases from J, with 18 bases between. Germline CDR1 MNHEY, CDR2 SMNVEV (reference sequence). This CDR3 is 13 amino acids long. CDR3 nucleotide sequence: TGTGCCAGCCGTCCTGTAGGTAATATAGAAGCTTTCTTT. Translated: CASRPVGNIEAFF.

The rearrangement uses TRBV4-1 and TRBJ2-7; 12 nucleotides line up with TRBD2. Germline assignment: CDR1 MGHRA and CDR2 YSYEKL. J lost 0 bases, V lost 1 base, and 4 bases had no gene match. The CDR3 consists of 17 residues. CDR3 nucleotide sequence: TGCGCCAGCAGCCAAGTTCCGACTAGCGGGAGCTCCTACGAGCAGTACTTC. It codes for CASSQVPTSGSSYEQYF.

This clone appeared a few times. This chain joins TRBV19 and TRBJ1-1; unclear D gene. Germline V lookup: CDR1 LNHDA, CDR2 SQIVND (reference sequence). This CDR3 is 13 amino acids long. V lost 7 bases and J 0 bases, leaving 9 bases between the germline ends. The CDR3 coding sequence is TGTGCCAGTAAACATGGATTGAACACTGAAGCTTTCTTT. Its translation: CASKHGLNTEAFF.

A remark on this clone: The same CDR3 is also encoded by other DNA sequences in this sample. V is TRBV7-2 and J is TRBJ2-1; D not resolved. CDR3 length equals 11 residues. CDR1 and CDR2 (germline): SGHTA, FQGNSA. Trimming pared 3 bases from V and 4 bases from J, leaving 1 base between. The CDR3 loop reads CASSFYNEQFF. CDR3 DNA: TGTGCCAGCAGCTTTTACAATGAGCAGTTCTTC.

The chain employs TRBV29-1 and TRBJ2-7; D is unclear. This CDR3 spans 12 amino acids. The V gene lost 7 bases and the J gene lost 0 bases, with 10 bases spanning the gap. CDR1 and CDR2 from the germline V gene are SQVTM and ANQGSEA. The DNA of the CDR3 is TGCAGCGGACTCGGGTTCTCCTACGAGCAGTACTTC. It specifies CSGLGFSYEQYF.

This chain uses TRBV7-9 with TRBJ2-5, with 9 bases matching TRBD2. V was clipped by 3 bases and J by 2 bases; unmatched bases: 7. The CDR3 contains 16 residues. CDR1 and CDR2 from the germline V gene are SEHNR and FQNEAQ (reference sequence). The CDR3 loop is CASSFISGSTQETQYF. CDR3 bases: TGTGCCAGCAGCTTCATTAGCGGGAGTACGCAAGAGACCCAGTACTTC.

The chain links TRBV30 to TRBJ1-3; TRBD1 is a possible D gene (5 bases). Trimming took off 6 bases at V and 4 bases at J, with 10 bases between the two ends. The germline gives CDR1 GTSNPN, CDR2 SVGIG (reference sequence). This CDR3 is built from 12 residues. The CDR3 loop reads CACPGLGNTIYF. Written as DNA, the CDR3 is TGTGCCTGCCCAGGGCTCGGAAACACCATATATTTT.

The J gene is TRBJ2-3, the V gene TRBV5-1; 8 nucleotides line up with TRBD2. With 4 bases clipped from V and 0 bases from J, the junction kept 4 bases outside the gene matches. This CDR3 comprises 15 residues. Germline CDR1 reads SGHRS; CDR2 reads YFSETQ. The CDR3 coding sequence is TGCGCCAGCAGCCCCGGGGGGGGGAGCACAGATACGCAGTATTTT. As protein: CASSPGGGSTDTQYF.

This rearrangement joins TRBV18 to TRBJ1-1, with D tentatively TRBD1 (6 bases). The CDR3 contains 15 residues. Germline values: CDR1 KGHSH, CDR2 LQKENI. Trimming removed 0 bases from V and 4 bases from J, with 12 bases in between. The CDR3 sequence is CASSPPQGWSTEAFF. CDR3 DNA: TGTGCCAGCTCACCACCTCAGGGGTGGAGCACTGAAGCTTTCTTT.

This clone was observed once. The V call is TRBV7-8, the J call TRBJ2-5; D possibly corresponds to TRBD2 (6 bases). CDR1 and CDR2 from the germline V gene are SGHVS and FQNEAQ. This CDR3 comprises 15 residues. Trimming left V 3 bases short and J 2 bases short, with 13 bases between. CDR3 sequence (DNA): TGTGCCAGCAGCTTGCAACGGGAGAGACAAGAGACCCAGTACTTC. This translates into CASSLQRERQETQYF.

This chain links TRBV15 with TRBJ2-3, with a possible D match to TRBD2 (6 bases). The germline gives CDR1 LNHNV, CDR2 YYDKDF (reference sequence). The CDR3 extends over 15 amino acids. The V and J ends lost 5 bases and 1 base respectively, with 13 bases between them. CDR3 nucleotides: TGTGCCACCAGCGACCGCGGGGAGGGCACAGATACGCAGTATTTT. Translating it yields CATSDRGEGTDTQYF.

This rearrangement joins TRBV2 to TRBJ2-5, with D perhaps matching TRBD1 (6 bases). The V end was cut by 10 bases, the J end by 5 bases, with 11 bases between. Germline V gives CDR1 SNHLY, CDR2 FYNNEI. CDR3 length: 11 amino acids. The CDR3 spells CATTGFETQYF. In DNA form, the CDR3 reads TGTGCCACCACAGGGTTTGAGACCCAGTACTTC. The full variable domain, in which reference TRBV2 and TRBJ2-5 provide the parts outside the CDR3, is EPEVTQTPSHQVTQMGQEVILRCVPISNHLYFYWYRQILGQKVEFLVSFYNNEISEKSEIFDDQFSVERPDGSNFTLKIRSTKLEDSAMYFCATTGFETQYFGPGTRLLVL.

This clone was seen once. This rearrangement joins TRBV28 to TRBJ2-1; 7 bases agree with TRBD1. The CDR3 has 16 amino acids. CDR1 MDHEN and CDR2 SYDVKM come from the germline V gene. V lost 3 bases, J lost 4 bases, and 9 bases stayed unmatched. The CDR3 coding sequence is TGTGCCAGCAGTTTCCTGCGACAGGGATGGTACAATGAGCAGTTCTTC. This encodes CASSFLRQGWYNEQFF.

V and J are TRBV11-2 and TRBJ2-3; 8 nucleotides line up with TRBD2. The CDR3 consists of 16 residues. CDR1 SGHAT and CDR2 FQNNGV come from the germline V gene. V lost 1 base and J lost 3; bases outside the gene matches: 6. This chain's CDR3 is CASSLGRGGRTDTQYF. The CDR3 bases are TGTGCCAGCAGCTTAGGGAGGGGCGGGAGGACAGATACGCAGTATTTT.

This sequence joins TRBV6-6 and TRBJ2-7; D perhaps matches TRBD2 (6 bases). The CDR3 sequence is 14 residues long. Trimming shortened V by 2 bases and J by 7 bases, and 15 bases separated the two germline ends. Per germline, CDR1 MNHNY and CDR2 SVGAGI (reference sequence). In nucleotides, the CDR3 is TGTGCCAGCAGTTACGGAAGGGACTTCGGGGAGCAGTACTTC. Translated, it gives CASSYGRDFGEQYF.

V is TRBV7-2 and J is TRBJ1-4, with 9 bases lining up with TRBD1. The CDR3 consists of 15 residues. The V gene end was trimmed by 5 bases and the J gene end by 5 bases; junction bases not matched to a gene: 6. The germline CDR1 and CDR2 sequences are SGHTA and FQGNSA. The CDR3 reads CASSPWDRANEKLFF. The CDR3 bases are TGTGCCAGCAGCCCGTGGGACAGGGCGAATGAAAAACTGTTTTTT.

This rearrangement joins TRBV6-5 to TRBJ1-2, with D tentatively TRBD1 (5 bases). V was pared by 3 bases and J by 2 bases, with 13 bases between. This CDR3 spans 15 amino acids. The germline V gene encodes CDR1 MNHEY and CDR2 SVGAGI. The DNA for the CDR3 is TGTGCCAGCAGTTATTTTTCCGGGGCCAACTATGGCTACACCTTC. Protein product: CASSYFSGANYGYTF.

This rearrangement joins TRBV9 to TRBJ2-7, with 8 bases aligning to TRBD2. Unmatched junction bases numbered 15, after V lost 0 bases and J lost 4 bases. The CDR3 sequence is 18 residues long. CDR1 and CDR2 from the germline V gene are SGDLS and YYNGEE. The CDR3 DNA reads as TGTGCCAGCAGCGTAGGGTTGGGGATTAGCGGGACTTTTTACGAGCAGTACTTC. Protein sequence: CASSVGLGISGTFYEQYF.

This chain links TRBV10-3 with TRBJ1-1; the D is unclear. V was shortened by 4 bases and J by 4 bases, with 16 bases between the two germline ends. The germline V gene has CDR1 ENHRY and CDR2 SYGVKD. The CDR3 length is 15 residues. The CDR3, as DNA: TGTGCCATCAGTGGGCCCGACCGAGGCGGCACTGAAGCTTTCTTT. Its translation is CAISGPDRGGTEAFF.

The genes are TRBV11-2 and TRBJ2-3; D is ambiguous. The ends were cut back, 5 bases at V and 4 bases at J, with 19 bases in the middle. This CDR3 has 16 residues. The germline V gene encodes CDR1 SGHAT and CDR2 FQNNGV. The CDR3 sequence is CASSRNPPYKADTQYF. The DNA for the CDR3 is TGTGCCAGCAGCCGTAATCCGCCCTACAAAGCAGATACGCAGTATTTT.

The CDR3 DNA reads as TGTGCCACCCGGTACGGCGGGAGCAGGTACGAGCAGTACTTC. Amino acid sequence: CATRYGGSRYEQYF. V usage is TRBV6-5 and J usage is TRBJ2-7; 7 bases line up with TRBD2. CDR3 length: 14 residues. The V and J ends lost 10 bases and 4 bases, in that order; junction bases with no gene match: 13. Looked up from germline, CDR1 is MNHEY and CDR2 is SVGAGI.